What follows are 25 T cell receptor beta chains derived from one specimen sequenced in a study of T cell responses to AZD1222 COVID-19 vaccine. TCRdb's copy holds only in-frame clones and misses some; the assay was immunoSEQ multiplex PCR. The sample consists of about 120,000 clones, approximately 90% of them appearing once. The input for sequencing was peripheral blood, taken on day 0 of AZD1222 vaccination. The source is an adult in good health.

This chain joins TRBV28 and TRBJ1-2; D remains ambiguous. Germline CDR1 MDHEN, CDR2 SYDVKM. V lost 2 bases and J 5 bases, leaving 6 bases between the germline ends. The CDR3 consists of 12 residues. DNA for the CDR3: TGTGCCAGCAGTTTAAGCGGTTATGGCTACACCTTC. Protein: CASSLSGYGYTF.

V gene TRBV28 combines with J gene TRBJ1-2; a weak D match, TRBD1 (5 bases). The CDR3 is 12 residues long. The germline V gene has CDR1 MDHEN and CDR2 SYDVKM. V was pared by 2 bases and J by 5 bases, with 6 bases between. CDR3 in DNA: TGTGCCAGCAGTTTAGACAGTTATGGCTACACCTTC. Residues: CASSLDSYGYTF.

V usage is TRBV19 and J usage is TRBJ2-1; tentatively, D is TRBD2 (6 bases). Looked up from germline, CDR1 is LNHDA and CDR2 is SQIVND (reference sequence). The CDR3 contains 13 residues. V lost 4 bases and J 9 bases, leaving 13 bases between the germline ends. In DNA, the CDR3 is TGTGCCAGTAGTAGAGATGCGGGATTTGAGCAGTTCTTC. Amino acids: CASSRDAGFEQFF.

The J gene is TRBJ1-2, the V gene TRBV21-1; TRBD1 was called by the table and not checked on the DNA. TRBV21-1 is a recognized pseudogene. The CDR3 length is 14 residues. Here the CDR3 DNA reads TGTGCCAGCAGCGACCGGGACAGGGTAACTGGCTACACCTTC. It specifies CASSDRDRVTGYTF.

The V gene is TRBV5-1, the J gene TRBJ2-7, with 9 positions matching TRBD1. There are 15 residues in the CDR3. V lost 3 bases to trimming and J lost 3 bases; unmatched junction nucleotides: 7. Germline values: CDR1 SGHRS, CDR2 YFSETQ. The CDR3 reads CASSSGTGQSYEQYF. As DNA, the CDR3 is TGCGCCAGCAGCTCCGGGACAGGGCAGAGCTACGAGCAGTACTTC.

This clone was detected once. The rearrangement joins TRBV11-3 to TRBJ2-1; no clear D. Between the trimmed V and J ends, which lost 1 base and 4 bases, there was a span of 8 bases. The CDR3 spans 14 residues. The germline gives CDR1 SGHNT, CDR2 YENEEA. CDR3 region: CASSLGGLYNEQFF. CDR3 DNA: TGTGCCAGCAGCTTAGGAGGCCTATACAATGAGCAGTTCTTC.

The chain has TRBV9 and TRBJ2-2; 9 nucleotides line up with TRBD2. This CDR3 contains 19 residues. V dropped 0 bases and J dropped 2; count of bases not matched to a gene: 11. CDR1 SGDLS and CDR2 YYNGEE come from the germline V gene. CDR3 region: CASSVAGIQGLANTGELFF. CDR3 DNA sequence: TGTGCCAGCAGCGTAGCGGGAATTCAGGGACTAGCTAACACCGGGGAGCTGTTTTTT.

V usage is TRBV5-1 and J usage is TRBJ2-5; D is unresolved. V lost 0 bases and J lost 9, with 15 bases in between. In germline, CDR1 is SGHRS, CDR2 YFSETQ. This CDR3 has 14 amino acids. CDR3 sequence (DNA): TGCGCCAGCAGCTTGGATACGGGCCAGTCTTCCCAGTACTTC. Its translation is CASSLDTGQSSQYF.

V and J are TRBV6-2 or TRBV6-3 and TRBJ1-2, with 11 bases identical to TRBD1. The CDR3 loop spans 16 amino acids. The V segment lost 0 bases and the J segment 6 bases; nucleotides outside the gene matches: 6. Germline CDR1 MNHEY, CDR2 SVGEGT. In DNA form, the CDR3 reads TGTGCCAGCAGTTACTCGGGAGGACAGGGGGCGGATGGCTACACCTTC. Protein product: CASSYSGGQGADGYTF.

The J gene is TRBJ2-7, the V gene TRBV6-2 or TRBV6-3; a weak D match, TRBD2 (5 bases). The germline CDR1 and CDR2 sequences are MNHEY and SVGEGT. The V gene lost 3 bases and the J gene lost 2 bases, with 8 bases spanning the gap. The CDR3 contains 13 residues. The CDR3 here is CASSYRETYEQYF. The CDR3 DNA is TGTGCCAGCAGTTATCGGGAAACCTACGAGCAGTACTTC.

This clone was counted only a few times. The chain uses TRBV11-2 and TRBJ1-2, with D maybe TRBD1 (5 bases). Germline CDR1 and CDR2: SGHAT and FQNNGV. The V end lost 5 bases, the J end lost 2 bases, and 18 bases lay between the germline ends. CDR3 size: 16 residues. CDR3 DNA: TGTGCCAGCAGCCTCAGTCCGTTTGAGGGGAACTATGGCTACACCTTC. Residues: CASSLSPFEGNYGYTF.

V is TRBV5-4 and J is TRBJ1-1; 9 positions match TRBD1. CDR3 length: 16 amino acids. Germline V lookup: CDR1 SGHNT, CDR2 YYREEE (reference sequence). The V and J ends lost 1 base and 4 bases, in that order; junction bases with no gene match: 8. CDR3 amino acids: CASSLRGGQGRTEAFF. DNA for the CDR3: TGTGCCAGCAGCTTGAGGGGTGGACAGGGGCGCACTGAAGCTTTCTTT. Using reference TRBV5-4 and TRBJ1-1 for the parts outside the CDR3, the full variable domain is ETGVTQSPTHLIKTRGQQVTLRCSSQSGHNTVSWYQQALGQGPQFIFQYYREEENGRGNFPPRFSGLQFPNYSSELNVNALELDDSALYLCASSLRGGQGRTEAFFGQGTRLTVV.

The J gene is TRBJ1-2, the V gene TRBV29-1; D call uncertain. The CDR3 totals 11 residues. Deletions cut 2 bases from V and 8 bases from J, with 9 bases between. Germline assignment: CDR1 SQVTM and CDR2 ANQGSEA. In DNA form, the CDR3 reads TGCAGCGTTGAACCTCACGGAGGCTACACCTTC. Translation: CSVEPHGGYTF.

This chain uses TRBV27 with TRBJ1-5; no definite D call. V was clipped by 2 bases and J by 3 bases, with 8 bases between them. CDR3 length: 14 amino acids. Germline V gives CDR1 MNHEY, CDR2 SMNVEV (reference sequence). CDR3 DNA sequence: TGTGCCAGCAGTTTACTCGGGCCCAATCAGCCCCAGCATTTT. Translating it yields CASSLLGPNQPQHF.

The V and J genes are TRBV5-6 and TRBJ1-2; 9 positions agree with TRBD1. The germline CDR1 and CDR2 sequences are SGHDT and YYEEEE. Germline trimming cut 5 bases from V and 5 bases from J; bases unmatched to any gene: 10. This CDR3 contains 15 residues. The CDR3 nucleotides read TGTGCCAGCAGTCCCGGGACAGGGATTGGGTATGGCTACACCTTC. Protein: CASSPGTGIGYGYTF.

The chain employs TRBV5-1 and TRBJ2-1; 9 bases match TRBD2. V shed 2 bases and J 7 bases; nucleotides not matched to a gene: 4. The CDR3 is 14 residues long. Germline V CDR1 and CDR2: SGHRS, YFSETQ. DNA of the CDR3: TGCGCCAGCAGCTTCGCTAGCGGGGCTAATGAGCAGTTCTTC. It specifies CASSFASGANEQFF.

The V call is TRBV19, the J call TRBJ2-4, with TRBD2 matching over 10 bases. Per germline, CDR1 LNHDA and CDR2 SQIVND (reference sequence). V trimming: 4 bases; J trimming: 7 bases; junction bases outside the gene matches: 10. This CDR3 spans 16 amino acids. Here the CDR3 DNA reads TGTGCCAGTAGTACCAACCCACGGACTAGCGGTAACATTCAGTACTTC. This translates into CASSTNPRTSGNIQYF.

J is TRBJ2-7 and V is TRBV7-2; D is ambiguous. CDR3 length: 14 residues. Per the germline V gene, CDR1 is SGHTA and CDR2 is FQGNSA. V was cut by 8 bases and J by 0 bases, with 14 bases left in between. The CDR3 loop is CASVRSPSSYEQYF. CDR3 nucleotide sequence: TGTGCCAGCGTGAGGTCGCCATCCTCCTACGAGCAGTACTTC.

The rearrangement joins TRBV2 to TRBJ2-1, with D maybe TRBD1 (6 bases). Trimming stripped 6 bases from V and 1 base from J, with 22 bases between. This CDR3 is built from 18 residues. Germline V CDR1 and CDR2: SNHLY, FYNNEI. The DNA of the CDR3 is TGTGCCAGCAGCGACACCGCAGGACAGTATATTTCCTACAATGAGCAGTTCTTC. Residues: CASSDTAGQYISYNEQFF.

This clone was counted a single time. V gene TRBV2 combines with J gene TRBJ1-1, with 8 bases fitting TRBD1. The V gene end was trimmed by 4 bases and the J gene end by 2 bases; junction bases not matched to a gene: 9. The germline V gene has CDR1 SNHLY and CDR2 FYNNEI. The CDR3 sequence is 16 residues long. The CDR3 DNA sequence: TGTGCCAGCAGTGTGGTCCGGACAGGGAGCAACACTGAAGCTTTCTTT. Translation gives CASSVVRTGSNTEAFF.

This CDR3 is CASSQDPRDLHEAFF. The CDR3, as DNA: TGTGCCAGCAGCCAAGATCCCCGGGATCTCCATGAAGCTTTCTTT. The J gene is TRBJ1-1, the V gene TRBV3-1 (or the pseudogene TRBV3-2); D is uncertain. The V gene's germline CDR1 is LGHDT and CDR2 YNNKEL (reference sequence). The CDR3 has 15 residues. Trimming shortened V by 0 bases and J by 7 bases, and 15 bases separated the two germline ends.

The chain employs TRBV10-1 and TRBJ2-1, with 8 nucleotides matching TRBD1. Germline CDR1 WNHNN, CDR2 SYGVQD (reference sequence). V gave up 4 bases and J gave up 8 bases; unmatched junction bases: 10. The CDR3 totals 15 residues. The CDR3 DNA reads as TGCGCCAGCAGTGTTGGACAGGGTAGGATAGATGAGCAGTTCTTC. This translates into CASSVGQGRIDEQFF.

This clone was seen a handful of times. This chain joins TRBV5-1 and TRBJ1-2; TRBD1 aligns across 12 bases. CDR3 size: 14 residues. CDR1 and CDR2 (germline): SGHRS, YFSETQ. V was clipped by 4 bases and J by 8 bases; unmatched bases: 6. CDR3 DNA: TGCGCCAGCAGCCAGGGACAGGGGGCGTTAGGCTACACCTTC. Translated: CASSQGQGALGYTF.

The V gene is TRBV28, the J gene TRBJ1-1; 7 bases fit TRBD1. The CDR3 consists of 14 residues. J gave up 10 bases and V 6 bases, and 14 bases lay outside the gene matches. Germline CDR1 reads MDHEN; CDR2 reads SYDVKM. CDR3 bases: TGTGCCAGCAGGACGGCCCGGGACAGTGAACGAGCTTTCTTT. Amino acids: CASRTARDSERAFF.

This chain joins TRBV28 and TRBJ1-2; D is uncertain. V lost 4 bases, J lost 8 bases, and 8 bases lay in between. The CDR3 covers 11 residues. Germline values: CDR1 MDHEN, CDR2 SYDVKM. CDR3 sequence (DNA): TGTGCCAGCAGTTATCTTGGGGGCTACACCTTC. As protein: CASSYLGGYTF.